This entry concerns a single T cell receptor beta chain. The data derive from a study of Ad26.COV2.S vaccination and SARS-CoV-2 variants. As for treatment: around 19 received Ad26.COV2.S at low or high dose, single or two shots; about five received placebo; per-sample allocation not given. On day 63 after the first injection, vaccine and placebo recipients gave samples. CDR1 and CDR2 from the germline V gene are SQVTM and ANQGSEA. The CDR3 loop spans 17 amino acids. Deletions cut 3 bases from V and 2 bases from J, with 23 bases between. The data were produced by immunoSEQ multiplex PCR, yet TCRdb's version contains in-frame clones alone and is incomplete. The sample contains some 500,000 clones, 75% to 90% of which appear only once.

The TCR sequence derives from a person between 18 and 60 years old who received the Ad26.COV2.S COVID-19 vaccine or a placebo. The starting material was peripheral blood, obtained in a trial of Ad26.COV2.S vaccine versus placebo. This rearrangement joins TRBV29-1 to TRBJ2-7; no firm D call. The CDR3 DNA is TGCAGCGTTGAGTCCCTCCGCCGGTATAGGGTCACCTACGAGCAGTACGTC. Protein: CSVESLRRYRVTYEQYV.